This entry is about one T cell receptor beta chain. The source of the sample is a study of technical replicates of blood from a handful of donors. Trimming removed 4 bases from V and 7 bases from J, with 10 bases in between. CDR1 and CDR2 from the germline V gene are WSHSY and SAAADI. The CDR3 is 13 residues long. The repertoire was sequenced with immunoSEQ multiplex PCR; TCRdb's copy has only in-frame clones and lacks some. The data contain approximately 60,000 clones, around nine tenths of them singletons. V and J are TRBV10-2 and TRBJ1-4; D is ambiguous. The sample comprised PBMCs. The sequence derives from a human donor in good health. Some clones in this sample may be carry-over from other donors' samples. CDR3: CASSVTRSEKLFF. Here the CDR3 DNA reads TGCGCCAGCAGTGTCACGAGGAGTGAAAAACTGTTTTTT.